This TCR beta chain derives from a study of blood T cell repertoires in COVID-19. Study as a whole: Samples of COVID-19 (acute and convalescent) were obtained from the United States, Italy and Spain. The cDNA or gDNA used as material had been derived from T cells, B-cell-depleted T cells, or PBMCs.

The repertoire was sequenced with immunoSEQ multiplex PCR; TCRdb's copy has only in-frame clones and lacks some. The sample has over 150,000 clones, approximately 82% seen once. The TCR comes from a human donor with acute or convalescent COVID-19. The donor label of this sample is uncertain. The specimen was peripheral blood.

Here the CDR3 reads CASTPYGGYYNSPLHF. DNA for the CDR3: TGTGCCAGCACCCCTTACGGGGGTTACTATAATTCACCCCTCCACTTT. This rearrangement joins TRBV25-1 to TRBJ1-6; a possible D gene is TRBD1 (5 bases). Deletions cut 7 bases from V and 3 bases from J, with 16 bases between. The CDR3 covers 16 residues. Germline CDR1 reads MGHDK; CDR2 reads SYGVNS.